The source of this T cell receptor (beta chain) is a study of T and B cells in COVID-19 patients. TRB was amplified from about 250-500 ng of blood genomic DNA. Remarks on this clonotype: Its antigen remains unknown.

BIOMED2 TRB-A/B primer pools were used in multiplex TRB PCR. TCRdb ran MiXCR on the multiplex PCR reads and lists one entry per CDR3 protein. Among some 11,000 distinct CDR3 sequences, 30% were seen once, and the ten largest hold 14%. General observations from the study: Patients with COVID-19 reportedly showed strongly skewed T cell receptor beta variable and joining gene usage. Sorted SARS-CoV-2-responsive or tetramer+ T cells and CD4+, regulatory and CD8+ subsets were not yet sequenced. Active COVID-19 showed highly clonal TRB repertoires; recovery showed diversity and richness above healthy donors.

The sequence came from a human donor with active COVID-19. The sequenced sample consisted of blood.

CDR3 protein: CASSPQMTGGETGELFF. CDR3 in DNA: TGTGCCAGCAGTCCCCAGATGACAGGGGGCGAAACCGGGGAGCTGTTTTTT. The rearrangement uses TRBV6-4 and TRBJ2-2; 10 nucleotides line up with TRBD1. The V gene end was trimmed by 5 bases and the J gene end by 5 bases; junction bases not matched to a gene: 11. CDR3 length: 17 amino acids. CDR1 and CDR2 (germline): MRHNA, SNTAGT.